What follows are 20 T cell receptor beta chains derived from one specimen sequenced in a study of cytomegalovirus exposure and HLA in healthy donors. A multiplex PCR was run with 60 Vbeta primers and 13 Jbeta primers. TCRdb keeps only in-frame clones here, not all; method: immunoSEQ multiplex PCR. Of some 170,000 clones listed, around three quarters are singletons. Sequenced sample: PBMCs. The source is a middle-aged woman in good health and CMV-seronegative.

The chain joins TRBV19 to TRBJ1-1; D perhaps matches TRBD1 (5 bases). Germline V lookup: CDR1 LNHDA, CDR2 SQIVND (reference sequence). This CDR3 is built from 13 residues. Trimming removed 9 bases at V and 4 bases at J, with 15 bases between. The CDR3 bases are TGTGCCAGCACCATGGGGGGTCTCACTGAAGCTTTCTTT. This gives the protein CASTMGGLTEAFF.

V is TRBV2 and J is TRBJ2-3; D is unresolved. V was cut by 3 bases and J by 12 bases, with 19 bases left in between. Germline CDR1 SNHLY, CDR2 FYNNEI. The CDR3 consists of 14 residues. Written as DNA, the CDR3 is TGTGCCAGCAGTGACGGTCGACTTCGAACGTTACAGTATTTT. It yields the protein CASSDGRLRTLQYF.

V gene TRBV7-3 combines with J gene TRBJ2-5; unclear D gene. This CDR3 contains 13 residues. Germline V CDR1 and CDR2: SGHTA, FQGTGA. Trimming stripped 5 bases from V and 3 bases from J, with 10 bases between. The CDR3 loop reads CASSPQPEETQYF. CDR3 in DNA: TGTGCCAGCAGCCCACAGCCTGAAGAGACCCAGTACTTC.

This clone turned up a few times. The rearrangement links TRBV7-8 to TRBJ2-5, with 9 bases that match TRBD2. Germline CDR1 reads SGHVS; CDR2 reads FQNEAQ. Trimming took 1 base from V and 5 from J; bases not matched to a gene: 5. This CDR3 spans 15 amino acids. The CDR3 spells CASSLGREGRETQYF. The CDR3 DNA sequence: TGTGCCAGCAGCTTAGGGCGGGAGGGGAGGGAGACCCAGTACTTC.

The CDR3 is CASSDRADSYGYTF. Here the CDR3 DNA reads TGCGCCAGCAGTGATAGGGCGGACAGCTATGGCTACACCTTC. The chain combines TRBV10-1 with TRBJ1-2; D possibly corresponds to TRBD1 (6 bases). V shed 3 bases and J shed 4 bases, with 12 bases lying between them. The CDR3 covers 14 residues. Germline loops: CDR1 WNHNN, CDR2 SYGVQD (reference sequence).

The J gene is TRBJ2-7, the V gene TRBV7-6; weak D call: TRBD2 (5 bases). The V gene lost 5 bases and the J gene lost 8 bases, with 16 bases spanning the gap. Germline V lookup: CDR1 SGHVS, CDR2 FNYEAQ. This CDR3 comprises 13 residues. CDR3 region: CASSPRVGSKQYF. The CDR3 bases are TGTGCCAGCAGCCCGAGGGTCGGGTCTAAGCAGTACTTC.

This clone showed up just once. This chain joins TRBV5-4 and TRBJ2-7; D may be TRBD1 (5 bases). Trimming cost V 0 bases and J 5 bases, with 12 bases left between them. From germline, CDR1 is SGHNT and CDR2 YYREEE (reference sequence). The CDR3 is 14 residues long. The CDR3 here is CASSLDRWAHEQYF. In DNA form, the CDR3 reads TGTGCCAGCAGCTTGGACAGGTGGGCCCACGAGCAGTACTTC. The entire variable domain, with the rest obtained from reference TRBV5-4 and TRBJ2-7, is as follows: ETGVTQSPTHLIKTRGQQVTLRCSSQSGHNTVSWYQQALGQGPQFIFQYYREEENGRGNFPPRFSGLQFPNYSSELNVNALELDDSALYLCASSLDRWAHEQYFGPGTRLTVT.

This clone came up a few times. The rearrangement joins TRBV19 to TRBJ2-7; 11 nucleotides agree with TRBD2. CDR3 length: 14 amino acids. CDR1 and CDR2 (germline): LNHDA, SQIVND (reference sequence). J was trimmed by 3 bases and V by 2 bases; bases with no gene match: 0. CDR3 nucleotide sequence: TGTGCCAGTAGTATAACTAGCGGGAGCTACGAGCAGTACTTC. Amino acids: CASSITSGSYEQYF. Using reference TRBV19 and TRBJ2-7 for the parts outside the CDR3, the full variable domain is DGGITQSPKYLFRKEGQNVTLSCEQNLNHDAMYWYRQDPGQGLRLIYYSQIVNDFQKGDIAEGYSVSREKKESFPLTVTSAQKNPTAFYLCASSITSGSYEQYFGPGTRLTVT.

The V gene is TRBV18, the J gene TRBJ2-3, with D perhaps TRBD1 (6 bases). The germline gives CDR1 KGHSH, CDR2 LQKENI. The ends were cut back, 2 bases at V and 5 bases at J, with 8 bases in the middle. The CDR3 is made up of 13 amino acids. CDR3 bases: TGTGCCAGCTCACCAGGGGGCGAAGATACGCAGTATTTT. It specifies CASSPGGEDTQYF.

V and J are TRBV28 and TRBJ1-1, with TRBD1 matching over 8 bases. V lost 5 bases, J lost 4 bases, and 9 bases stayed unmatched. The CDR3 totals 15 residues. Germline V gene sequence: CDR1 MDHEN, CDR2 SYDVKM. The CDR3 region is CASSVQGARVTEAFF. The CDR3 coding sequence is TGTGCCAGCAGTGTCCAGGGGGCGAGGGTCACTGAAGCTTTCTTT.

The gene calls are TRBV13 and TRBJ2-1; 9 positions agree with TRBD1. The V and J ends lost 5 bases and 5 bases, in that order; junction bases with no gene match: 13. Germline CDR1 is PRHDT and CDR2 is FYEKMQ (reference sequence). The CDR3 consists of 17 residues. The CDR3, as DNA: TGTGCCAGCAGCCCCGATACCGGGACAGGGAGAGACAATGAGCAGTTCTTC. Its protein product is CASSPDTGTGRDNEQFF.

Note on this clone: The sample carries other DNA sequences with the same CDR3. The J gene is TRBJ1-1, the V gene TRBV27; D may be TRBD1 (5 bases). Germline loops: CDR1 MNHEY, CDR2 SMNVEV (reference sequence). CDR3 length: 13 amino acids. V lost 5 bases to trimming and J lost 1 base, with 8 bases between them. In nucleotides, the CDR3 is TGTGCCAGCAGTATTGGACAGAACACTGAAGCTTTCTTT. Its protein is CASSIGQNTEAFF.

The V call is TRBV30, the J call TRBJ2-1; 14 bases are shared with TRBD2. Trimming at V came to 2 bases and at J to 14 bases, leaving 5 bases not matched to a gene. Germline CDR1 GTSNPN, CDR2 SVGIG (reference sequence). The CDR3 runs 13 residues. The CDR3 here is CAWSLGTSGGEFF. DNA for the CDR3: TGTGCCTGGAGTCTCGGGACTAGCGGGGGTGAGTTCTTC.

The chain recombines TRBV27 with TRBJ1-1; D gene ambiguous. Per germline, CDR1 MNHEY and CDR2 SMNVEV (reference sequence). V shed 5 bases and J shed 1 base, with 8 bases lying between them. This CDR3 contains 13 residues. In DNA, the CDR3 is TGTGCCAGCAGTCTAGGCGCGAACACTGAAGCTTTCTTT. Translation gives CASSLGANTEAFF.

The chain uses TRBV5-1 and TRBJ2-5; D is unclear. The ends were cut back, 3 bases at V and 2 bases at J, with 11 bases in the middle. Germline CDR1 is SGHRS and CDR2 is YFSETQ. CDR3 length equals 14 residues. For the CDR3, the DNA is TGCGCCAGCAGCTCGACTCCTTCACAAGAGACCCAGTACTTC. Translating gives CASSSTPSQETQYF.

This chain links TRBV4-1 with TRBJ2-1; the match to TRBD2 covers 9 bases. Trimming at V came to 1 base and at J to 5 bases, leaving 3 bases not matched to a gene. Germline assignment: CDR1 MGHRA and CDR2 YSYEKL. The CDR3 sequence is 15 residues long. In nucleotides, the CDR3 is TGCGCCAGCAGCCAAGGGGCTAGCGGGGACAATGAGCAGTTCTTC. As protein: CASSQGASGDNEQFF.

The chain is built from TRBV15 and TRBJ1-2; D is unresolved. CDR3 size: 15 residues. Trimming took off 0 bases at V and 7 bases at J, with 15 bases between the two ends. The germline gives CDR1 LNHNV, CDR2 YYDKDF (reference sequence). CDR3 bases: TGTGCCACCAGCAGAGATGAGATGGGGAGCGGTGGCTACACCTTC. Translating gives CATSRDEMGSGGYTF.

Concerning this clone: The identical CDR3 is also encoded by other nucleotide sequences in the sample. The rearrangement joins TRBV7-9 to TRBJ1-5; TRBD1 matches 7 bases. The CDR3 extends over 15 amino acids. V dropped 1 base and J dropped 0; count of bases not matched to a gene: 0. Germline CDR1 reads SEHNR; CDR2 reads FQNEAQ (reference sequence). This CDR3 reads CASSLGDSSNQPQHF. The CDR3, as DNA: TGTGCCAGCAGCTTAGGGGACAGTAGCAATCAGCCCCAGCATTTT.

The rearrangement links TRBV30 to TRBJ2-7; 7 bases fit TRBD1. Germline CDR1 GTSNPN, CDR2 SVGIG (reference sequence). This CDR3 has 14 residues. Trimming took 0 bases from V and 2 from J; bases not matched to a gene: 4. The CDR3 sequence is CAWSVGQGAYEQYF. CDR3 sequence (DNA): TGTGCCTGGAGTGTAGGGCAGGGGGCCTACGAGCAGTACTTC.

The V call is TRBV6-1, the J call TRBJ2-4, with TRBD2 as a possible D gene (7 bases). In germline, CDR1 is MNHNS, CDR2 SASEGT. The CDR3 spans 14 residues. Trimming took off 11 bases at V and 8 bases at J, with 22 bases between the two ends. The CDR3 region is CAGHGGGGRDIQYF. The CDR3 coding sequence is TGTGCCGGGCATGGGGGCGGGGGTAGGGACATTCAGTACTTC.